This T cell receptor (beta chain) stems from a study of T cell changes during pregnancy in multiple sclerosis. Repertoires were generated with immunoSEQ multiplex PCR, while TCRdb's copy carries only in-frame clones and drops some. The table lists around 56,000 clones, 90% of them singletons. The material was peripheral blood, obtained in the first trimester of pregnancy. This sequence originates from a female donor in good health, enrolled as a control in a pregnancy study.

The CDR3 DNA follows: TGTGCCAGCAGCGCTATAGACAGCCCCAATCAGCCCCAGCATTTT. It translates to CASSAIDSPNQPQHF. The chain is built from TRBV6-5 and TRBJ1-5, with D perhaps matching TRBD1 (5 bases). V lost 6 bases and J lost 3, with 15 bases in between. Per the germline V gene, CDR1 is MNHEY and CDR2 is SVGAGI. The CDR3 totals 15 residues.